These 21 T cell receptor beta chains came from one sample sequenced in a study of CD8 T cells in Susac syndrome. With random hexamers, reverse transcription was performed on about 0.5 to 1 ug of RNA. Using its own MiXCR run on the immunoSEQ multiplex PCR reads, TCRdb lists one record per CDR3 protein. Of roughly 150,000 distinct CDR3 sequences in the sample, 85% to 95% were seen once. The sample comprised CD8+ T cells from PBMCs. The receptors shown here come from a human donor with Susac syndrome.

The chain couples TRBV29-1 to TRBJ2-7; the match to TRBD1 covers 9 bases. CDR1 and CDR2 (germline): SQVTM, ANQGSEA. The CDR3 length is 16 residues. The junction had 10 bases not matched to a gene; V was cut back by 1 base and J by 3 bases. CDR3 nucleotide sequence: TGCAGCGTTGAAGTGGCAAGTCCGGGACAGGGCTACGAGCAGTACTTC. It codes for CSVEVASPGQGYEQYF.

The V call is TRBV28, the J call TRBJ2-7, with 12 nucleotides matching TRBD2. There are 16 residues in the CDR3. V dropped 3 bases and J dropped 4; count of bases not matched to a gene: 7. Germline V gene data show CDR1 as MDHEN and CDR2 as SYDVKM. Here the CDR3 reads CASSLGKGLAGYEQYF. Here the CDR3 DNA reads TGTGCCAGCAGTTTGGGGAAGGGACTAGCGGGTTACGAGCAGTACTTC.

This clonotype was seen just once. The chain joins TRBV6-5 to TRBJ2-1; 8 bases line up with TRBD2. J was trimmed by 5 bases and V by 0 bases; bases with no gene match: 6. This CDR3 contains 16 residues. Germline-derived CDR1 and CDR2 are MNHEY and SVGAGI. CDR3 amino acids: CASSYSPSGRNNEQFF. The CDR3 nucleotides read TGTGCCAGCAGTTACTCTCCTAGCGGGCGGAACAATGAGCAGTTCTTC.

The rearrangement links TRBV27 to TRBJ1-4; 10 bases agree with TRBD1. With V trimmed by 5 bases and J by 6 bases, 6 bases remained unmatched. The germline V gene encodes CDR1 MNHEY and CDR2 SMNVEV (reference sequence). This CDR3 has 15 amino acids. CDR3 loop: CASSPGTGVHEKLFF. The CDR3 DNA reads TGTGCCAGCAGTCCCGGGACAGGGGTGCATGAAAAACTGTTTTTT.

CDR3 sequence: CASSGPGLAGLENTDTQYF. CDR3 coding DNA: TGTGCCAGCAGCGGTCCGGGACTAGCGGGACTGGAGAACACAGATACGCAGTATTTT. This chain links TRBV11-2 with TRBJ2-3; TRBD2 matches 13 bases. Germline lookup yields CDR1 SGHAT and CDR2 FQNNGV. V lost 5 bases and J lost 2; bases outside the gene matches: 13. CDR3 length: 19 amino acids. The whole variable domain, filled in from reference TRBV11-2 and TRBJ2-3, reads EAGVAQSPRYKIIEKRQSVAFWCNPISGHATLYWYQQILGQGPKLLIQFQNNGVVDDSQLPKDRFSAERLKGVDSTLKIQPAKLEDSAVYLCASSGPGLAGLENTDTQYFGPGTRLTVL.

The rearrangement joins TRBV5-4 to TRBJ1-2; 7 bases map to TRBD1. After removal of 4 bases from V and 5 bases from J, the junction contained 5 bases not matched to a gene. The germline V gene encodes CDR1 SGHNT and CDR2 YYREEE (reference sequence). The CDR3 contains 13 residues. Here the CDR3 DNA reads TGTGCCAGCAGCGGGGGACAGTCATATGGCTACACCTTC. Translated, it gives CASSGGQSYGYTF.

The chain joins TRBV4-1 to TRBJ1-2; D perhaps matches TRBD1 (6 bases). CDR1 is MGHRA and CDR2 is YSYEKL in the germline V gene. This CDR3 region has 15 residues. The germline V and J ends were trimmed by 4 bases and 2 bases, with 14 bases remaining between them. The CDR3 DNA is TGCGCCAGCAGCCCAGGGGAATACCTGAACTATGGCTACACCTTC. Encoded protein: CASSPGEYLNYGYTF.

The chain recombines TRBV11-2 with TRBJ1-1; D is ambiguous. The V end lost 8 bases, the J end lost 3 bases, and 13 bases lay between the germline ends. This CDR3 has 13 amino acids. In germline, CDR1 is SGHAT, CDR2 FQNNGV. CDR3 loop: CASAAPFYTEAFF. DNA for the CDR3: TGTGCCAGCGCGGCCCCCTTTTACACTGAAGCTTTCTTT.

The rearrangement joins TRBV4-1 to TRBJ2-7, with a weak D call TRBD1 (5 bases). Trimming shortened V by 3 bases and J by 3 bases, and 9 bases separated the two germline ends. The CDR3 length is 13 residues. Germline V lookup: CDR1 MGHRA, CDR2 YSYEKL. The chain's CDR3 is CASSHPRDYEQYF. CDR3 nucleotide sequence: TGCGCCAGCAGCCACCCCAGGGACTACGAGCAGTACTTC.

The J gene is TRBJ1-2, the V gene TRBV5-1; 8 positions agree with TRBD1. The ends lost 3 bases at V and 4 bases at J; junction bases unmatched: 14. CDR1 and CDR2 (germline): SGHRS, YFSETQ. CDR3 length: 17 residues. The CDR3 DNA reads TGCGCCAGCAGCTCCCAGGGGGCGATGGTATCCGTCTATGGCTACACCTTC. It translates to CASSSQGAMVSVYGYTF.

The chain combines TRBV20-1 with TRBJ2-3, with D possibly being TRBD1 (5 bases). Trimming took 3 bases from V and 2 from J, leaving 15 bases between them. Germline V gives CDR1 DFQATT, CDR2 SNEGSKA (reference sequence). CDR3 length equals 15 residues. CDR3 sequence: CSARATGRPTDTQYF. Written as DNA, the CDR3 is TGCAGTGCTAGGGCAACAGGAAGGCCCACAGATACGCAGTATTTT.

This chain joins TRBV29-1 and TRBJ2-7; 7 bases line up with TRBD1. CDR1 and CDR2 from the germline V gene are SQVTM and ANQGSEA. The CDR3 length is 14 residues. The ends lost 7 bases at V and 2 bases at J; junction bases unmatched: 11. Here the CDR3 reads CSGSYDQGAYEQYF. The CDR3, as DNA: TGCAGCGGGTCTTATGACCAGGGGGCCTACGAGCAGTACTTC.

V is TRBV30 and J is TRBJ2-3; D uncertain. V lost 5 bases, J lost 0 bases, and 15 bases lay in between. The CDR3 runs to 15 residues. Germline assignment: CDR1 GTSNPN and CDR2 SVGIG (reference sequence). DNA for the CDR3: TGTGCCTGGGTTCGCGATTACTCAAGCACAGATACGCAGTATTTT. Translated: CAWVRDYSSTDTQYF. The variable domain in full, completed from reference TRBV30 and TRBJ2-3, reads SQTIHQWPATLVQPVGSPLSLECTVEGTSNPNLYWYRQAAGRGLQLLFYSVGIGQISSEVPQNLSASRPQDRQFILSSKKLLLSDSGFYLCAWVRDYSSTDTQYFGPGTRLTVL.

V and J are TRBV7-9 and TRBJ2-1; D tentatively fits TRBD1 or TRBD2 (6 bases each). The ends were cut back, 1 base at V and 2 bases at J, with 12 bases in the middle. The CDR3 is made up of 16 amino acids. Germline-derived CDR1 and CDR2 are SEHNR and FQNEAQ (reference sequence). The CDR3, as DNA: TGTGCCAGCAGCTTAGTATGGGGGGCCGCCTACAATGAGCAGTTCTTC. Encoded protein: CASSLVWGAAYNEQFF.

The rearrangement joins TRBV20-1 to TRBJ2-1; D not resolved. CDR3 length equals 15 residues. Germline V gene data show CDR1 as DFQATT and CDR2 as SNEGSKA (reference sequence). Between the trimmed V and J ends, which lost 0 bases and 4 bases, there was a span of 13 bases. CDR3 sequence (DNA): TGCAGTGCTAGAGATAGGGCTAGGTTTTACAATGAGCAGTTCTTC. It codes for CSARDRARFYNEQFF.

The chain uses TRBV27 and TRBJ2-4; D not certain. Germline-derived CDR1 and CDR2 are MNHEY and SMNVEV (reference sequence). The V end was cut by 0 bases, the J end by 1 base, with 13 bases between. CDR3 length equals 17 residues. The CDR3 DNA reads as TGTGCCAGCAGTTTATCGATCATGCTTGGGGCCAAAAACATTCAGTACTTC. Translated: CASSLSIMLGAKNIQYF.

The gene calls are TRBV6-2 or TRBV6-3 and TRBJ1-4; possible D gene TRBD1, 5 bases. Germline V gives CDR1 MNHEY, CDR2 SVGEGT. The CDR3 is 15 residues long. The ends were cut back, 6 bases at V and 7 bases at J, with 18 bases in the middle. CDR3 loop: CASSKGLGILEKLFF. For the CDR3, the DNA is TGTGCCAGCAGCAAGGGGCTCGGGATTCTTGAAAAACTGTTTTTT.

The chain carries TRBV20-1 and TRBJ2-1; perhaps TRBD2 as D (7 bases). Germline loops: CDR1 DFQATT, CDR2 SNEGSKA (reference sequence). CDR3 length: 19 residues. V lost 3 bases and J 4 bases, leaving 28 bases between the germline ends. The CDR3 loop is CSASIWGPLEGGPYNEQFF. The CDR3 bases are TGCAGTGCTAGCATTTGGGGGCCACTTGAGGGAGGGCCTTACAATGAGCAGTTCTTC.

The chain has TRBV6-5 and TRBJ2-7, with 10 bases that match TRBD2. The germline gives CDR1 MNHEY, CDR2 SVGAGI. The CDR3 sequence is 16 residues long. V shed 2 bases and J 4 bases; nucleotides not matched to a gene: 8. CDR3 nucleotides: TGTGCCAGCAGTTACGACCAGGCTAGCGGGAGATACGAGCAGTACTTC. Protein sequence: CASSYDQASGRYEQYF.

The CDR3 region is CASSQAVGSGANVLTF. The CDR3 nucleotides read TGTGCCAGCAGCCAAGCCGTTGGGTCCGGGGCCAACGTCCTGACTTTC. The chain has TRBV3-1 and TRBJ2-6; D is unclear. The V and J ends lost 1 base and 4 bases respectively, with 11 bases between them. CDR3 length equals 16 residues. CDR1 and CDR2 (germline): LGHDT, YNNKEL (reference sequence).

This clonotype has just a few counts. This rearrangement joins TRBV27 to TRBJ2-1; tentatively, D is TRBD1 (8 bases). V dropped 6 bases and J dropped 2 bases, with 14 bases sitting between them. Germline V gene data show CDR1 as MNHEY and CDR2 as SMNVEV (reference sequence). The CDR3 length is 15 residues. DNA for the CDR3: TGTGCCAGCAGCTATACAGGGGGGGCCTACAATGAGCAGTTCTTC. As protein: CASSYTGGAYNEQFF.